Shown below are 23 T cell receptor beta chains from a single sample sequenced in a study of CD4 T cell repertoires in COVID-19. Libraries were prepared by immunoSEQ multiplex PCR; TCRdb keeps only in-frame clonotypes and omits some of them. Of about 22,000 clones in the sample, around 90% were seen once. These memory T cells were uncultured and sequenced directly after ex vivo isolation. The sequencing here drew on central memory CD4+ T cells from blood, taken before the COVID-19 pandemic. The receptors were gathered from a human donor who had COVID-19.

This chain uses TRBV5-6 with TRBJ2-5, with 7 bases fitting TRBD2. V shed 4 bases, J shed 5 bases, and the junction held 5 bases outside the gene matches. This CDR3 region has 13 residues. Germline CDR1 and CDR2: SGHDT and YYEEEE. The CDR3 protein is CASSGGGRETQYF. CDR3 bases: TGTGCCAGCAGCGGGGGAGGGCGGGAGACCCAGTACTTC.

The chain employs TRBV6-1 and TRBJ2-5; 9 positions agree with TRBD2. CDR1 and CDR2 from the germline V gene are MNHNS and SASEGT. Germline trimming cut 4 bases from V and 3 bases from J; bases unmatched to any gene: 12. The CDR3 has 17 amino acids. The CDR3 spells CASSGGGAGGREETQYF. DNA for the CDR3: TGTGCCAGCAGTGGGGGTGGGGCGGGAGGGAGAGAAGAGACCCAGTACTTC.

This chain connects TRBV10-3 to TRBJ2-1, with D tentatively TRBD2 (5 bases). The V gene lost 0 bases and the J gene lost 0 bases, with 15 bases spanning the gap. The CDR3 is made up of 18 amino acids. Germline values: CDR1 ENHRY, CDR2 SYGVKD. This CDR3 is CAISESEGAGNSYNEQFF. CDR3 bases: TGTGCCATCAGTGAGTCGGAAGGTGCGGGTAACTCCTACAATGAGCAGTTCTTC.

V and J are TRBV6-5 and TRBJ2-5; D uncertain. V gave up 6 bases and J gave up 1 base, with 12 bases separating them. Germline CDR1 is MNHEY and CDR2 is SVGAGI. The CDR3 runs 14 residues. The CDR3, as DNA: TGTGCCAGCAGACACCCGTCGGGCCAAGAGACCCAGTACTTC. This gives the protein CASRHPSGQETQYF.

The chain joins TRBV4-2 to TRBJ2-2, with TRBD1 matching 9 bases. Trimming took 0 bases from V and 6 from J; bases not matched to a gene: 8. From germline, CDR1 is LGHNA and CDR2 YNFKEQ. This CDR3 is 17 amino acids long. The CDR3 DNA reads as TGTGCCAGCAGCCAAGATGTACAGGACAGGGGACCCGGGGAGCTGTTTTTT. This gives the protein CASSQDVQDRGPGELFF.

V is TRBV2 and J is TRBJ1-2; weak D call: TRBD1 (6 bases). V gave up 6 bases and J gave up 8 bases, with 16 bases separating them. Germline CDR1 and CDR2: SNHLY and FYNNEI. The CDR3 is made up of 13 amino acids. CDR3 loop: CASSPGQFGGYTF. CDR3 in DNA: TGTGCCAGCAGCCCGGGACAATTCGGAGGCTACACCTTC.

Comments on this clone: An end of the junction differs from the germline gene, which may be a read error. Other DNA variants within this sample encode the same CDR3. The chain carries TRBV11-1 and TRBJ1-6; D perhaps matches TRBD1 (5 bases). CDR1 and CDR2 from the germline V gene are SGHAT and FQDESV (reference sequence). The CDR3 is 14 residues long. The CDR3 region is CASSQGAGNSPLHF. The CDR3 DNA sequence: TGTGCCAGCAGCCAAGGGGCGGGAAATTCCCCCCTCCACTTT.

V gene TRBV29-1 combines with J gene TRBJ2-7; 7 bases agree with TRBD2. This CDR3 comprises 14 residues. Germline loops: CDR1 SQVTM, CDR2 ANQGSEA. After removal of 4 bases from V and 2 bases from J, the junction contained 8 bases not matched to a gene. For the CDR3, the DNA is TGCAGCGTTGGGAGCGGGATGGGCACCTACGAGCAGTACTTC. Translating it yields CSVGSGMGTYEQYF.

The CDR3 nucleotides read TGTGCCAGCAGTCGACAGGGAGGCAATCAGCCCCAGCATTTT. Translated: CASSRQGGNQPQHF. This chain uses TRBV28 with TRBJ1-5, with 7 bases aligning to TRBD1. The trim removed 5 bases at V and 2 bases at J, leaving 3 bases unmatched. The CDR3 runs to 14 residues. Germline CDR1 and CDR2: MDHEN and SYDVKM.

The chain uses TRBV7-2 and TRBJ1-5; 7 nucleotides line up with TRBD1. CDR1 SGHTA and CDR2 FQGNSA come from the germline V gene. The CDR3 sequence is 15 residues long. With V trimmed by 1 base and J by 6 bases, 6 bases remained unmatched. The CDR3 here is CASSLDVGGRQPQHF. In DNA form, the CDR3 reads TGTGCCAGCAGCTTAGACGTAGGGGGCCGTCAGCCCCAGCATTTT.

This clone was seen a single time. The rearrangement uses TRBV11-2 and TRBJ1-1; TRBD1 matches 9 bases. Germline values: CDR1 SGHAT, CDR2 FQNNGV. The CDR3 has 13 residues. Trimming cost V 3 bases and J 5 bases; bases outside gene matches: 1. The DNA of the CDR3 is TGTGCCAGCAGCTTGGGGACAGGGACTGAAGCTTTCTTT. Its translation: CASSLGTGTEAFF.

CDR3 loop: CASNLGRGPLLGMNTEAFF. The CDR3 DNA sequence: TGTGCCAGTAATCTGGGCAGGGGGCCGCTCTTAGGCATGAACACTGAAGCTTTCTTT. The chain links TRBV19 to TRBJ1-1; 8 bases match TRBD1. V dropped 7 bases and J dropped 0; count of bases not matched to a gene: 19. The CDR3 is 19 residues long. The germline CDR1 and CDR2 sequences are LNHDA and SQIVND (reference sequence).

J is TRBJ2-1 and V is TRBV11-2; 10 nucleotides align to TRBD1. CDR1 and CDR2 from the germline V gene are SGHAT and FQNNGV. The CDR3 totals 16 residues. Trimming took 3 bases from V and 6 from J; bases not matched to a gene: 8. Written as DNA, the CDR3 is TGTGCCAGCAGCTTTAGGGCCGGGACAGGGGCCAATGAGCAGTTCTTC. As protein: CASSFRAGTGANEQFF. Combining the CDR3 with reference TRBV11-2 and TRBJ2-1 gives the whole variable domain EAGVAQSPRYKIIEKRQSVAFWCNPISGHATLYWYQQILGQGPKLLIQFQNNGVVDDSQLPKDRFSAERLKGVDSTLKIQPAKLEDSAVYLCASSFRAGTGANEQFFGPGTRLTVL.

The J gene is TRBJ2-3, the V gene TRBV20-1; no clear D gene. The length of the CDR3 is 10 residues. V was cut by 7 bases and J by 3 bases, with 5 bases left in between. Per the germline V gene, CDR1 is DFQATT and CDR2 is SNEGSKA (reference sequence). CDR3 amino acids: CSVLTDTQYF. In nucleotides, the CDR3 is TGCAGTGTCCTGACAGATACGCAGTATTTT.

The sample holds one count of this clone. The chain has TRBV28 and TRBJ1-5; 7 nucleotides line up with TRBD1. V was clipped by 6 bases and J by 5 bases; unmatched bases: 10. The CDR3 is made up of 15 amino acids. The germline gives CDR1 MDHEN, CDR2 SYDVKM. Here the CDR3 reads CASREGQGDYQPQHF. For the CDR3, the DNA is TGTGCCAGCAGGGAGGGGCAGGGGGATTATCAGCCCCAGCATTTT.

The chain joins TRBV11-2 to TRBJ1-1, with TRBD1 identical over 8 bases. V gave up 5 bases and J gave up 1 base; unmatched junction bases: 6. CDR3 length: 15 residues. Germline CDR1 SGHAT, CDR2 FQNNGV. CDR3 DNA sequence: TGTGCCAGCAGCCTAGCCGACAGGGGGAACACTGAAGCTTTCTTT. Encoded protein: CASSLADRGNTEAFF.

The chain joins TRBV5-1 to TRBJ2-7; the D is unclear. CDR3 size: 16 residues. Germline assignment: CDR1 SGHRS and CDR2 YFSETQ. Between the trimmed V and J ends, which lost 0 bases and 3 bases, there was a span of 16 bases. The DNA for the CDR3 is TGCGCCAGCAGCTTGGATGGAGAATCGAGCCTCTACGAGCAGTACTTC. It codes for CASSLDGESSLYEQYF.

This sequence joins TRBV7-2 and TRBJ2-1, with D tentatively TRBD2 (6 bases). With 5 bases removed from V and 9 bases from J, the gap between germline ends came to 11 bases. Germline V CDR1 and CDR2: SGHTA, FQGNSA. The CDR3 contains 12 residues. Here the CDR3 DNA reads TGTGCCAGCAGCCTACAGGAGGGTGAGCAGTTCTTC. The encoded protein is CASSLQEGEQFF.

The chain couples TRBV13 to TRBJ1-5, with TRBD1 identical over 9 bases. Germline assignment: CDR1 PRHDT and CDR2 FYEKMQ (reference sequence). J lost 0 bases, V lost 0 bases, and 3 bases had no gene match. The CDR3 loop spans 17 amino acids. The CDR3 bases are TGTGCCAGCAGCTTAGGGACAGGGGGTAATAGCAATCAGCCCCAGCATTTT. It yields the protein CASSLGTGGNSNQPQHF.

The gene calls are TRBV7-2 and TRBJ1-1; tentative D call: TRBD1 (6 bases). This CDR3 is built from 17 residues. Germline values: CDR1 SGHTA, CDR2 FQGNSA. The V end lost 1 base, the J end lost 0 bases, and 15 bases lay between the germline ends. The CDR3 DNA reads TGTGCCAGCAGCTTAGTTCAGGGGAAGGGAATGAACACTGAAGCTTTCTTT. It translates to CASSLVQGKGMNTEAFF.

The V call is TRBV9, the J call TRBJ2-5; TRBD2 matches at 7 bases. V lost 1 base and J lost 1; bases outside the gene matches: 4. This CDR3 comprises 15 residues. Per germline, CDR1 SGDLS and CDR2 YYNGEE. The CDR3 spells CASSVNPGGQETQYF. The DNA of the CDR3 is TGTGCCAGCAGCGTAAATCCGGGGGGCCAAGAGACCCAGTACTTC. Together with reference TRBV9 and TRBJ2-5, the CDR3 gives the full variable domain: DSGVTQTPKHLITATGQRVTLRCSPRSGDLSVYWYQQSLDQGLQFLIQYYNGEERAKGNILERFSAQQFPDLHSELNLSSLELGDSALYFCASSVNPGGQETQYFGPGTRLLVL.

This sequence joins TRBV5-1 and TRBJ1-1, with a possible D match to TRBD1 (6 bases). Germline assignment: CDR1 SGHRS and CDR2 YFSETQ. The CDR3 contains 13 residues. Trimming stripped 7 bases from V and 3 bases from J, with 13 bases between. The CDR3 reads CASAKGDYTEAFF. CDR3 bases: TGCGCCAGCGCCAAGGGGGATTACACTGAAGCTTTCTTT.

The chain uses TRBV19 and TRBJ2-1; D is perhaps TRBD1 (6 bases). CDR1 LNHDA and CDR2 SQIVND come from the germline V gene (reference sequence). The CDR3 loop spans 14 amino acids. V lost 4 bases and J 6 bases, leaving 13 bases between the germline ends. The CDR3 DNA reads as TGTGCCAGTAGTACCGGACAGAAAAGCAATGAGCAGTTCTTC. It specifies CASSTGQKSNEQFF.